The 16 T cell receptor beta chains listed next were all sequenced from one sample in a study of T cell responses to AZD1222 COVID-19 vaccine. Only in-frame clones appear in the TCRdb table, and some are missing; sequencing was by immunoSEQ multiplex PCR. The sample shows some 100,000 clones, about 90% of them seen only once. The source material was peripheral blood, sampled 28 days after the second AZD1222 dose. The receptors here all came from an adult who received the AZD1222 COVID-19 vaccine.

The chain recombines TRBV18 with TRBJ2-7; 9 bases fit TRBD1. This CDR3 region has 16 residues. Trimming took 3 bases from V and 5 from J; bases not matched to a gene: 11. The germline V gene encodes CDR1 KGHSH and CDR2 LQKENI. The CDR3 coding sequence is TGTGCCAGCTCACCCCTCGGTCCCGGGACAGGGAACGAGCAGTACTTC. As protein: CASSPLGPGTGNEQYF.

This chain connects TRBV7-2 to TRBJ2-1; D may be TRBD1 or TRBD2 (5 bases each). CDR3 size: 14 residues. CDR1 and CDR2 from the germline V gene are SGHTA and FQGNSA. Trimming removed 0 bases at V and 4 bases at J, with 7 bases between. CDR3 residues: CASSLAGEYNEQFF. CDR3 nucleotides: TGTGCCAGCAGCTTAGCGGGGGAATACAATGAGCAGTTCTTC.

The chain has TRBV6-5 and TRBJ1-6, with 10 nucleotides matching TRBD1. The CDR3 loop spans 12 amino acids. V gave up 6 bases and J gave up 10 bases; unmatched junction bases: 0. Germline V gene sequence: CDR1 MNHEY, CDR2 SVGAGI. This CDR3 is CASRTGGSPLHF. In DNA form, the CDR3 reads TGTGCCAGCAGGACAGGGGGCTCACCCCTCCACTTT.

This chain's CDR3 is CASSWGSYTEAFF. For the CDR3, the DNA is TGTGCCAGCAGCTGGGGGTCCTACACTGAAGCTTTCTTT. This rearrangement joins TRBV5-5 to TRBJ1-1; maybe TRBD1 (5 bases). This CDR3 region has 13 residues. Germline-derived CDR1 and CDR2 are SGHKS and YYEKEE (reference sequence). V lost 3 bases, J lost 3 bases, and 9 bases lay in between.

This chain connects TRBV7-9 to TRBJ2-3; D assignment may be TRBD1 or TRBD2 (5 bases each). Trimming took 1 base from V and 0 from J, leaving 14 bases between them. CDR1 is SEHNR and CDR2 is FQNEAQ in the germline V gene (reference sequence). The CDR3 contains 17 residues. Here the CDR3 reads CASSLVGTSASTDTQYF. The CDR3 bases are TGTGCCAGCAGCTTAGTGGGGACGTCGGCCAGCACAGATACGCAGTATTTT.

The chain carries TRBV11-2 and TRBJ2-7; the D is unclear. The germline V and J ends were trimmed by 0 bases and 6 bases, with 6 bases remaining between them. The CDR3 length is 12 residues. Germline V gives CDR1 SGHAT, CDR2 FQNNGV. The chain's CDR3 is CASSLDYGEQYF. In DNA form, the CDR3 reads TGTGCCAGCAGCTTAGATTACGGCGAGCAGTACTTC.

The chain joins TRBV2 to TRBJ1-2; D is unresolved. Germline CDR1 SNHLY, CDR2 FYNNEI. The CDR3 has 15 residues. Trimming stripped 3 bases from V and 4 bases from J, with 15 bases between. Here the CDR3 DNA reads TGTGCCAGCAGTGATTTAACCATAACCCTCTATGGCTACACCTTC. This codes for CASSDLTITLYGYTF.

The CDR3 DNA is TGTGCCAGCAAGGGACTTTCCCCCCATGGCTACACCTTC. Protein sequence: CASKGLSPHGYTF. The rearrangement links TRBV7-8 to TRBJ1-2, with D maybe TRBD1 (5 bases). V was shortened by 7 bases and J by 6 bases, with 15 bases between the two germline ends. The CDR3 has 13 amino acids. CDR1 and CDR2 (germline): SGHVS, FQNEAQ.

The chain has TRBV2 and TRBJ1-2, with TRBD1 identical over 8 bases. Germline V gives CDR1 SNHLY, CDR2 FYNNEI. The CDR3 contains 14 residues. Trimming at V came to 4 bases and at J to 3 bases, leaving 4 bases not matched to a gene. The CDR3 DNA reads TGTGCCAGCAGTGGAATGGGACAGGACTATGGCTACACCTTC. As protein: CASSGMGQDYGYTF. The entire variable domain, with the rest obtained from reference TRBV2 and TRBJ1-2, is as follows: EPEVTQTPSHQVTQMGQEVILRCVPISNHLYFYWYRQILGQKVEFLVSFYNNEISEKSEIFDDQFSVERPDGSNFTLKIRSTKLEDSAMYFCASSGMGQDYGYTFGSGTRLTVV.

The chain uses TRBV4-3 and TRBJ1-4, with D perhaps matching TRBD1 (5 bases). There are 17 residues in the CDR3. Germline assignment: CDR1 LGHNA and CDR2 YSLEER. Trimming took off 4 bases at V and 1 base at J, with 16 bases between the two ends. For the CDR3, the DNA is TGCGCCAGCAGCCCCTCCCAGGGCACTCTAACTAATGAAAAACTGTTTTTT. Encoded protein: CASSPSQGTLTNEKLFF.

The gene calls are TRBV19 and TRBJ2-5; 9 bases fit TRBD2. The germline V gene encodes CDR1 LNHDA and CDR2 SQIVND (reference sequence). This CDR3 region has 17 residues. V lost 3 bases, J lost 2 bases, and 10 bases stayed unmatched. The CDR3 sequence: CASSITPPAGGQETQYF. Here the CDR3 DNA reads TGTGCCAGTAGTATTACCCCCCCAGCGGGGGGACAAGAGACCCAGTACTTC. The whole variable domain, remainder taken from reference TRBV19 and TRBJ2-5, is DGGITQSPKYLFRKEGQNVTLSCEQNLNHDAMYWYRQDPGQGLRLIYYSQIVNDFQKGDIAEGYSVSREKKESFPLTVTSAQKNPTAFYLCASSITPPAGGQETQYFGPGTRLLVL.

The rearrangement uses TRBV6-5 and TRBJ2-1, with 7 nucleotides matching TRBD1. The CDR3 covers 14 residues. Germline V gives CDR1 MNHEY, CDR2 SVGAGI. V dropped 2 bases and J dropped 9; count of bases not matched to a gene: 7. CDR3 sequence (DNA): TGTGCCAGCAGTTACACCGCTCCAGGGGGTGAGCAGTTCTTC. As protein: CASSYTAPGGEQFF.

For the CDR3, the DNA is TGTGCCAGCACGACTACTAGCGGGGGGGTTCTTACGGATACGCAGTATTTT. As protein: CASTTTSGGVLTDTQYF. The V gene is TRBV11-2, the J gene TRBJ2-3, with 13 positions matching TRBD2. The CDR3 runs 17 residues. Trimming cost V 7 bases and J 6 bases; bases outside gene matches: 13. Germline V gene sequence: CDR1 SGHAT, CDR2 FQNNGV.

This chain connects TRBV5-5 to TRBJ2-2; D may be TRBD1 (5 bases). Between the trimmed V and J ends, which lost 4 bases and 2 bases, there was a span of 15 bases. The germline V gene has CDR1 SGHKS and CDR2 YYEKEE (reference sequence). The CDR3 sequence is 16 residues long. The CDR3 protein is CASSPWGHTNTGELFF. CDR3 nucleotides: TGTGCCAGCAGCCCGTGGGGCCACACTAACACCGGGGAGCTGTTTTTT.

V gene TRBV4-1 combines with J gene TRBJ1-5; D is unresolved. Trimming took 2 bases from V and 4 from J, leaving 18 bases between them. CDR1 MGHRA and CDR2 YSYEKL come from the germline V gene. The CDR3 length is 17 residues. Here the CDR3 reads CASSQSGLHPGNQPQHF. CDR3 nucleotides: TGCGCCAGCAGCCAATCCGGACTGCACCCCGGGAATCAGCCCCAGCATTTT.

V and J are TRBV19 and TRBJ1-5; no clear D. The ends were cut back, 4 bases at V and 7 bases at J, with 11 bases in the middle. The CDR3 has 13 amino acids. Germline V gene sequence: CDR1 LNHDA, CDR2 SQIVND (reference sequence). CDR3 nucleotide sequence: TGTGCCAGTAGTAGATATCAAGGACAGCCCCAGCATTTT. It is translated as CASSRYQGQPQHF.